A selection of T cell receptor beta chains follows, all from one sample in a study of CD8 T cells in Susac syndrome. TCRdb reprocessed the immunoSEQ multiplex PCR reads with MiXCR, giving one entry per CDR3 protein. The sample has 120,000 or so distinct CDR3 sequences; roughly 95% are singletons. Source material: CD4+ T cells from PBMCs. These receptors originate from a human donor in good health. Each CDR3 is given with its conserved first and last residue. The D gene is left open where the match is weak. The size field is filled for only some rows; it gives once, few, many or a size class.

J: TRBJ2-3; V: TRBV9; D: -; size: -; CDR3: CASSVPGFGDTQYF; DNA: TGTGCCAGCAGCGTACCGGGGTTTGGAGATACGCAGTATTTT
J: TRBJ2-6; V: TRBV29-1; D: -; size: -; CDR3: CSVAGTGANVLTF; DNA: TGCAGCGTTGCTGGGACTGGGGCCAACGTCCTGACTTTC
J: TRBJ2-3; V: TRBV29-1; D: TRBD2; size: -; CDR3: CSVVTSGASTDTQYF; DNA: TGCAGCGTCGTTACTAGCGGGGCGAGCACAGATACGCAGTATTTT
J: TRBJ2-1; V: TRBV7-2; D: -; size: -; CDR3: CASSLAPMNNEQFF; DNA: TGTGCCAGCAGCTTAGCGCCCATGAACAATGAGCAGTTCTTC
J: TRBJ2-5; V: TRBV5-1; D: TRBD2; size: -; CDR3: CASSLRASGMGETQYF; DNA: TGCGCCAGCAGCTTGAGGGCTAGCGGTATGGGGGAGACCCAGTACTTC
J: TRBJ2-5; V: TRBV5-1; D: -; size: -; CDR3: CASSSSPGPGEETQYF; DNA: TGCGCCAGCAGCTCCTCACCGGGGCCCGGGGAGGAGACCCAGTACTTC
J: TRBJ2-3; V: TRBV2; D: TRBD2; size: once; CDR3: CASVAGGPDTQYF; DNA: TGTGCCAGCGTAGCGGGAGGGCCAGATACGCAGTATTTT
J: TRBJ2-4; V: TRBV5-4; D: -; size: -; CDR3: CASSGGPGAKNIQYF; DNA: TGTGCCAGCAGCGGGGGACCTGGGGCCAAAAACATTCAGTACTTC
J: TRBJ2-5; V: TRBV28; D: -; size: -; CDR3: CASSQPALSQETQYF; DNA: TGTGCCAGCAGCCAACCGGCCCTGTCCCAAGAGACCCAGTACTTC
J: TRBJ2-5; V: TRBV6-1; D: TRBD2; size: -; CDR3: CASSEGTSGRETQYF; DNA: TGTGCCAGCAGTGAAGGGACTAGCGGGAGGGAGACCCAGTACTTC
J: TRBJ2-1; V: TRBV2; D: -; size: -; CDR3: CASRRRIYNEQFF; DNA: TGTGCCAGCAGAAGAAGGATCTACAATGAGCAGTTCTTC
J: TRBJ1-2; V: TRBV18; D: -; size: -; CDR3: CASSPGANYGYTF; DNA: TGTGCCAGCTCCCCCGGGGCTAACTATGGCTACACCTTC
J: TRBJ2-1; V: TRBV3-1; D: -; size: -; CDR3: CASSQGWDVIAEQFF; DNA: TGTGCCAGCAGCCAAGGCTGGGACGTCATAGCCGAGCAGTTCTTC
J: TRBJ2-6; V: TRBV3-1; D: -; size: -; CDR3: CASSQDRVTNRANVLTF; DNA: TGTGCCAGCAGCCAAGATCGGGTAACTAACAGGGCCAACGTCCTGACTTTC
J: TRBJ1-1; V: TRBV7-9; D: TRBD1; size: -; CDR3: CASSGRDRGITEAFF; DNA: TGTGCCAGCAGCGGTCGGGACAGGGGGATCACTGAAGCTTTCTTT
J: TRBJ2-7; V: TRBV7-9; D: TRBD1; size: -; CDR3: CASSLQGDRTTYEQYF; DNA: TGTGCCAGCAGCCTCCAGGGGGACAGAACCACCTACGAGCAGTACTTC
J: TRBJ2-2; V: TRBV6-1; D: -; size: -; CDR3: CASTGRGTGELFF; DNA: TGTGCCAGCACGGGGCGCGGGACCGGGGAGCTGTTTTTT
J: TRBJ2-5; V: TRBV28; D: -; size: -; CDR3: CASSFPVGGRGTQYF; DNA: TGTGCCAGCAGTTTCCCCGTGGGGGGTAGAGGGACCCAGTACTTC
J: TRBJ2-7; V: TRBV28; D: TRBD1; size: -; CDR3: CASSLYSGGVKENEQYF; DNA: TGTGCCAGCAGTTTATATTCAGGGGGCGTCAAGGAGAACGAGCAGTACTTC
J: TRBJ2-7; V: TRBV7-2; D: -; size: -; CDR3: CASSLSHSYEQYF; DNA: TGTGCCAGCAGCCTCTCTCATTCCTACGAGCAGTACTTC
J: TRBJ1-5; V: TRBV3-1; D: TRBD1; size: -; CDR3: CASSQTGGGNQPQHF; DNA: TGTGCCAGCAGCCAAACAGGGGGCGGCAATCAGCCCCAGCATTTT
J: TRBJ2-3; V: TRBV5-1; D: -; size: -; CDR3: CASSLREHTDTQYF; DNA: TGCGCCAGCAGCTTGCGGGAGCACACAGATACGCAGTATTTT
J: TRBJ2-5; V: TRBV14; D: -; size: once; CDR3: CASSEYQETQYF; DNA: TGTGCCAGCAGCGAGTACCAAGAGACCCAGTACTTC
J: TRBJ2-5; V: TRBV28; D: -; size: -; CDR3: CASSSSTQYF; DNA: TGTGCCAGCAGTTCCTCAACCCAGTACTTC
J: TRBJ2-2; V: TRBV14; D: -; size: -; CDR3: CASSQVGTTTGELFF; DNA: TGTGCCAGCAGCCAAGTTGGGACAACAACCGGGGAGCTGTTTTTT
J: TRBJ2-1; V: TRBV7-2; D: TRBD1; size: -; CDR3: CASRRTGGVSSYNEQFF; DNA: TGTGCCAGCAGGAGGACAGGGGGCGTAAGCTCCTACAATGAGCAGTTCTTC
J: TRBJ1-5; V: TRBV4-1; D: -; size: -; CDR3: CASSQERGGRQPQHF; DNA: TGCGCCAGCAGCCAAGAACGCGGGGGGAGGCAGCCCCAGCATTTT
J: TRBJ2-7; V: TRBV5-1; D: -; size: -; CDR3: CASSYGYGGEQYF; DNA: TGCGCCAGCAGCTACGGATACGGGGGTGAGCAGTACTTC
J: TRBJ2-1; V: TRBV9; D: TRBD2; size: -; CDR3: CASSAGTSGSGEQFF; DNA: TGTGCCAGCAGCGCCGGGACTAGCGGGAGTGGTGAGCAGTTCTTC
J: TRBJ2-7; V: TRBV12-3/TRBV12-4; D: -; size: -; CDR3: CASSTAYEQYF; DNA: TGTGCCAGCAGTACCGCCTACGAGCAGTACTTC
J: TRBJ2-3; V: TRBV4-1; D: -; size: -; CDR3: CASSPRGVPTDTQYF; DNA: TGCGCCAGCAGCCCCCGAGGGGTCCCCACAGATACGCAGTATTTT
J: TRBJ2-7; V: TRBV6-6; D: TRBD1; size: -; CDR3: CASRPPGTGGFEQYF; DNA: TGTGCCAGCAGACCCCCCGGGACAGGGGGCTTCGAGCAGTACTTC
J: TRBJ2-7; V: TRBV5-1; D: -; size: -; CDR3: CASSLRDQGTEQYF; DNA: TGCGCCAGCAGCCTACGAGACCAGGGGACCGAGCAGTACTTC
J: TRBJ1-5; V: TRBV3-1; D: TRBD1; size: -; CDR3: CASSRGQGDQPQHF; DNA: TGTGCCAGCAGTCGGGGACAGGGCGATCAGCCCCAGCATTTT
J: TRBJ2-1; V: TRBV7-2; D: -; size: -; CDR3: CASSPGGLYEQFF; DNA: TGTGCCAGCAGCCCCGGAGGACTTTATGAGCAGTTCTTC
J: TRBJ2-1; V: TRBV18; D: TRBD2; size: -; CDR3: CASSLTYVGTSGVYNEQFF; DNA: TGTGCCAGCTCACTAACTTATGTGGGGACTAGCGGCGTCTACAATGAGCAGTTCTTC
J: TRBJ2-1; V: TRBV27; D: TRBD2; size: -; CDR3: CASSIVGTSGRGGGEQFF; DNA: TGTGCCAGCAGTATAGTTGGGACTAGCGGGAGGGGAGGTGGTGAGCAGTTCTTC
J: TRBJ1-1; V: TRBV29-1; D: -; size: once; CDR3: CSVEVQGTEAFF; DNA: TGCAGCGTTGAGGTCCAGGGCACTGAAGCTTTCTTT
J: TRBJ2-4; V: TRBV6-6; D: -; size: -; CDR3: CASGENIQYF; DNA: TGTGCCAGCGGGGAAAACATTCAGTACTTC
J: TRBJ2-3; V: TRBV2; D: -; size: -; CDR3: CASSESDTQYF; DNA: TGTGCCAGCAGTGAATCGGATACGCAGTATTTT